This is a list of T cell receptor beta chains from one sample in a study of T cell responses to AZD1222 COVID-19 vaccine. TCRdb's copy holds only in-frame clones and misses some; the assay was immunoSEQ multiplex PCR. Of roughly 100,000 clones listed, around 90% are singletons. The sample consisted of peripheral blood, taken on day 0 of AZD1222 vaccination. Source of these receptors: an adult in good health. CDR3s include the opening cysteine and the closing phenylalanine or tryptophan. The order of the fields is V gene, clone size, D gene, J gene, CDR3 DNA, CDR3 protein. D genes are given only for firm matches. Only some rows state a clone size, as once, few, many or a class for expanded clones.

v_gene: TRBV28; abundance: .; d_gene: .; j_gene: TRBJ1-2; CDR3nt: TGTGCCAGCAGTTTATACAGACTCGGAGGCTACACCTTC; CDR3aa: CASSLYRLGGYTF
v_gene: TRBV7-2; abundance: once; d_gene: .; j_gene: TRBJ1-6; CDR3nt: TGTGCCAGCAGCCGCTATAATTCACCCCTCCACTTT; CDR3aa: CASSRYNSPLHF
v_gene: TRBV24-1; abundance: .; d_gene: TRBD2; j_gene: TRBJ2-1; CDR3nt: TGTGCCACCAGTGATTCCGGACTAGCGGGACCGGGGAATGAGCAGTTCTTC; CDR3aa: CATSDSGLAGPGNEQFF
v_gene: TRBV5-4; abundance: .; d_gene: .; j_gene: TRBJ2-3; CDR3nt: TGTGCCAGCAGCTTTGACAGTTCCCTAACTAGCACAGATACGCAGTATTTT; CDR3aa: CASSFDSSLTSTDTQYF
v_gene: TRBV7-8; abundance: .; d_gene: TRBD2; j_gene: TRBJ2-1; CDR3nt: TGTGCCAGCAACACTGACGGGAGGTACAATGAGCAGTTCTTC; CDR3aa: CASNTDGRYNEQFF
v_gene: TRBV28; abundance: few; d_gene: TRBD1; j_gene: TRBJ1-1; CDR3nt: TGTGCCAGTCTTCGACAGGGAAACACTGAAGCTTTCTTT; CDR3aa: CASLRQGNTEAFF
v_gene: TRBV19; abundance: .; d_gene: TRBD2; j_gene: TRBJ2-3; CDR3nt: TGTGCCAGTCGCAATCCCGGACTAGCGGCAGATACGCAGTATTTT; CDR3aa: CASRNPGLAADTQYF
v_gene: TRBV5-1; abundance: .; d_gene: .; j_gene: TRBJ2-3; CDR3nt: TGCGCCAGCAGCCAATTTACTCAGGGTTGGGCCGGAGAGGATACGCAGTATTTT; CDR3aa: CASSQFTQGWAGEDTQYF
v_gene: TRBV4-3; abundance: few; d_gene: .; j_gene: TRBJ2-2; CDR3nt: TGCGCCAGCAGCCACCCGCAACCCGGTTGGGGGGGCGGAACCGGGGAGCTGTTTTTT; CDR3aa: CASSHPQPGWGGGTGELFF
v_gene: TRBV7-2; abundance: .; d_gene: .; j_gene: TRBJ2-3; CDR3nt: TGTGCCAGCAGCTTGGAGACTAGCACAGATACGCAGTATTTT; CDR3aa: CASSLETSTDTQYF
v_gene: TRBV5-4; abundance: .; d_gene: TRBD1; j_gene: TRBJ2-2; CDR3nt: TGTGCCAGCAGCTCGGGACAGGGTGACACCGGGGAGCTGTTTTTT; CDR3aa: CASSSGQGDTGELFF
v_gene: TRBV5-1; abundance: .; d_gene: .; j_gene: TRBJ1-1; CDR3nt: TGCGCCAGCAGCCCCTGGGGGGAGAACACTGAAGCTTTCTTT; CDR3aa: CASSPWGENTEAFF
v_gene: TRBV4-2; abundance: .; d_gene: TRBD1; j_gene: TRBJ1-2; CDR3nt: TGTGCCAGCAGCCAACTTGGACAGGGAGAATATGGCTACACCTTC; CDR3aa: CASSQLGQGEYGYTF
v_gene: TRBV5-1; abundance: .; d_gene: .; j_gene: TRBJ1-1; CDR3nt: TGCGCCAGCAGCCCCGTGGGTTACACTGAAGCTTTCTTT; CDR3aa: CASSPVGYTEAFF
v_gene: TRBV28; abundance: .; d_gene: .; j_gene: TRBJ2-7; CDR3nt: TGTGCCAGCAGTTTATCTTATTACGAGCAGTACTTC; CDR3aa: CASSLSYYEQYF
v_gene: TRBV7-2; abundance: .; d_gene: .; j_gene: TRBJ1-1; CDR3nt: TGTGCCAGCGTTTGGGGGGCCGGGATGAACACTGAAGCTTTCTTT; CDR3aa: CASVWGAGMNTEAFF
v_gene: TRBV28; abundance: .; d_gene: .; j_gene: TRBJ2-7; CDR3nt: TGTGCCAGCAGTTTATCGCTTCGACGTACGGGGTTCTACGAGCAGTACTTC; CDR3aa: CASSLSLRRTGFYEQYF
v_gene: TRBV5-4; abundance: .; d_gene: TRBD2; j_gene: TRBJ2-3; CDR3nt: TGTGCCAGCAGAGGGAGGGGAGATACGCAGTATTTT; CDR3aa: CASRGRGDTQYF
v_gene: TRBV2; abundance: .; d_gene: TRBD1; j_gene: TRBJ1-1; CDR3nt: TGTGCCAGCAGTTACAGGGGGCGAGATGAAAACACTGAAGCTTTCTTT; CDR3aa: CASSYRGRDENTEAFF
v_gene: TRBV10-3; abundance: .; d_gene: .; j_gene: TRBJ1-1; CDR3nt: TGTGCCATCAGTGAGCAAGGAGGCGACACTGAAGCTTTCTTT; CDR3aa: CAISEQGGDTEAFF
v_gene: TRBV30; abundance: .; d_gene: TRBD1; j_gene: TRBJ2-7; CDR3nt: TGTGCCTGGAACAGGGACAGGGGGTCCGAGCAGTACTTC; CDR3aa: CAWNRDRGSEQYF
v_gene: TRBV7-9; abundance: .; d_gene: TRBD1; j_gene: TRBJ1-5; CDR3nt: TGTGCCAGCAGCCCTACAGGGGGCACGGAGCCCCAGCATTTT; CDR3aa: CASSPTGGTEPQHF
v_gene: TRBV16; abundance: .; d_gene: .; j_gene: TRBJ1-6; CDR3nt: TGTGCCAGCAGCCCCGGGGGCAGGGCAAATTCACCCCTCCACTTT; CDR3aa: CASSPGGRANSPLHF
v_gene: TRBV7-3; abundance: .; d_gene: TRBD2; j_gene: TRBJ2-7; CDR3nt: TGTGCCAGCAGCTTAGCGGGAGGTCCCTACGAGCAGTACTTC; CDR3aa: CASSLAGGPYEQYF
v_gene: TRBV11-3; abundance: few; d_gene: .; j_gene: TRBJ2-1; CDR3nt: TGTGCCAGCAGCTTACTTTCCGGGACAGAGCAGTTCTTC; CDR3aa: CASSLLSGTEQFF
v_gene: TRBV6-1; abundance: .; d_gene: TRBD2; j_gene: TRBJ2-1; CDR3nt: TGTGCCAGCAGTGAAGAACCTAGCGGTTACTACAATGAGCAGTTCTTC; CDR3aa: CASSEEPSGYYNEQFF
v_gene: TRBV6-5; abundance: .; d_gene: .; j_gene: TRBJ2-1; CDR3nt: TGTGCCAGCACCGAAGAAGGCGGATCCTACAATGAGCAGTTCTTC; CDR3aa: CASTEEGGSYNEQFF
v_gene: TRBV7-9; abundance: .; d_gene: TRBD1; j_gene: TRBJ2-7; CDR3nt: TGTGCCAGCACCACGGACAGGGCAAGCTACGAGCAGTACTTC; CDR3aa: CASTTDRASYEQYF
v_gene: TRBV7-2; abundance: .; d_gene: TRBD1; j_gene: TRBJ2-7; CDR3nt: TGTGCCAGCAGCTTTACTTCTACCGGGACAGGGTCCCACGAGCAGTACTTC; CDR3aa: CASSFTSTGTGSHEQYF
v_gene: TRBV30; abundance: .; d_gene: TRBD2; j_gene: TRBJ2-7; CDR3nt: TGTGCCTGGAGTGCGGGAGGGCTCGAGCAGTACTTC; CDR3aa: CAWSAGGLEQYF
v_gene: TRBV4-3; abundance: .; d_gene: TRBD1; j_gene: TRBJ1-3; CDR3nt: TGCGCCAGCAGCCAAGATGGGACAGGTCGCGCGAGTAACACCATATATTTT; CDR3aa: CASSQDGTGRASNTIYF
v_gene: TRBV15; abundance: .; d_gene: .; j_gene: TRBJ2-7; CDR3nt: TGTGCCACCAGCAGAGCGTCGATAAGGACCACAACCGGCTACGAGCAGTACTTC; CDR3aa: CATSRASIRTTTGYEQYF
v_gene: TRBV24-1; abundance: .; d_gene: TRBD2; j_gene: TRBJ2-1; CDR3nt: TGTGCCACCAGTGGGACTAGCGGGAGTGTTGAGCAGTTCTTC; CDR3aa: CATSGTSGSVEQFF
v_gene: TRBV7-6; abundance: once; d_gene: .; j_gene: TRBJ2-5; CDR3nt: TGTGCCAGCAGCTTAAGCAGGGATGGTAGAGAGACCCAGTACTTC; CDR3aa: CASSLSRDGRETQYF
v_gene: TRBV19; abundance: .; d_gene: TRBD2; j_gene: TRBJ2-1; CDR3nt: TGTGCCAGTAGTAAAACCGGGACTAGCGGGAGCCATGAGCAGTTCTTC; CDR3aa: CASSKTGTSGSHEQFF
v_gene: TRBV7-9; abundance: .; d_gene: .; j_gene: TRBJ2-5; CDR3nt: TGTGCCAGCAGCTTAGAGGTGAGGGAGACCCAGTACTTC; CDR3aa: CASSLEVRETQYF
v_gene: TRBV9; abundance: .; d_gene: TRBD2; j_gene: TRBJ2-2; CDR3nt: TGTACCAGCAGCCCCAAAGCGGGAGTCGACGTCGGGGAGCTGTTTTTT; CDR3aa: CTSSPKAGVDVGELFF
v_gene: TRBV19; abundance: .; d_gene: .; j_gene: TRBJ2-2; CDR3nt: TGTGCCAGTAGTCGCGCTGTGGGGGGCGCAAACACCGGGGAGCTGTTTTTT; CDR3aa: CASSRAVGGANTGELFF
v_gene: TRBV21-1; abundance: .; d_gene: .; j_gene: TRBJ1-6; CDR3nt: TGTGCCAGCAGCAAAGATATTCAGGGGGACAGGTCGGTTGAATCACCCCTCCACTTT; CDR3aa: CASSKDIQGDRSVESPLHF
v_gene: TRBV19; abundance: .; d_gene: .; j_gene: TRBJ2-1; CDR3nt: TGTGCCAGTAGCAGTGCCCTAAGCTCCTACAATGAGCAGTTCTTC; CDR3aa: CASSSALSSYNEQFF
v_gene: TRBV12-3/TRBV12-4; abundance: .; d_gene: TRBD2; j_gene: TRBJ2-7; CDR3nt: TGTGCCAGCAGACCTAGCGGCACCTACGAGCAGTACTTC; CDR3aa: CASRPSGTYEQYF
v_gene: TRBV19; abundance: .; d_gene: .; j_gene: TRBJ1-2; CDR3nt: TGTGCCAGTAAGGTAGCCGGGACCTATGGCTACACCTTC; CDR3aa: CASKVAGTYGYTF
v_gene: TRBV10-3; abundance: .; d_gene: .; j_gene: TRBJ2-7; CDR3nt: TGTGCCATCAGTGAGAATCAGGCGAGCGAGCAGTACTTC; CDR3aa: CAISENQASEQYF
v_gene: TRBV6-2/TRBV6-3; abundance: .; d_gene: .; j_gene: TRBJ2-7; CDR3nt: TGTGCCAGCAGTTACCCCCAAGCTGTCCCGGCGGCCTCCTACGAGCAGTACTTC; CDR3aa: CASSYPQAVPAASYEQYF
v_gene: TRBV29-1; abundance: .; d_gene: .; j_gene: TRBJ2-7; CDR3nt: TGCAGCGTGGCCACGGCGCGCCCTTCTCCTCGTGCCTACGAGCAGTACTTC; CDR3aa: CSVATARPSPRAYEQYF
v_gene: TRBV30; abundance: .; d_gene: .; j_gene: TRBJ2-7; CDR3nt: TGTGCCTGGGCGTCGAAGTCACAAAGGTACGAGCAGTACTTC; CDR3aa: CAWASKSQRYEQYF
v_gene: TRBV27; abundance: .; d_gene: .; j_gene: TRBJ2-1; CDR3nt: TGTGCCAGCAGTTTCCAGACAAACAATGAGCAGTTCTTC; CDR3aa: CASSFQTNNEQFF
v_gene: TRBV4-2; abundance: .; d_gene: .; j_gene: TRBJ1-2; CDR3nt: TGTGCCAGCAGCCAAGATTCTGGCGGCTACACCTTC; CDR3aa: CASSQDSGGYTF
v_gene: TRBV3-1/TRBV3-2; abundance: .; d_gene: .; j_gene: TRBJ2-3; CDR3nt: TGTGCCAGCAGCCAAGGGGGCACGTTCACAGATACGCAGTATTTT; CDR3aa: CASSQGGTFTDTQYF
v_gene: TRBV10-3; abundance: once; d_gene: .; j_gene: TRBJ1-1; CDR3nt: TGTGCCACCGGTCCGGGAGGGAGAATTGAAGCTTTCTTT; CDR3aa: CATGPGGRIEAFF
v_gene: TRBV9; abundance: .; d_gene: TRBD2; j_gene: TRBJ2-2; CDR3nt: TGTGCCAGCAGCGTCCCTAGCGGGAGTTCCGGGGAGCTGTTTTTT; CDR3aa: CASSVPSGSSGELFF
v_gene: TRBV7-9; abundance: .; d_gene: TRBD1; j_gene: TRBJ2-3; CDR3nt: TGTGCCACCCCAGGGGGTACAGATACGCAGTATTTT; CDR3aa: CATPGGTDTQYF
v_gene: TRBV19; abundance: .; d_gene: .; j_gene: TRBJ1-5; CDR3nt: TGTGCCAGTAGCTTTAGTGGGATTTTAGACAATCAGCCCCAGCATTTT; CDR3aa: CASSFSGILDNQPQHF